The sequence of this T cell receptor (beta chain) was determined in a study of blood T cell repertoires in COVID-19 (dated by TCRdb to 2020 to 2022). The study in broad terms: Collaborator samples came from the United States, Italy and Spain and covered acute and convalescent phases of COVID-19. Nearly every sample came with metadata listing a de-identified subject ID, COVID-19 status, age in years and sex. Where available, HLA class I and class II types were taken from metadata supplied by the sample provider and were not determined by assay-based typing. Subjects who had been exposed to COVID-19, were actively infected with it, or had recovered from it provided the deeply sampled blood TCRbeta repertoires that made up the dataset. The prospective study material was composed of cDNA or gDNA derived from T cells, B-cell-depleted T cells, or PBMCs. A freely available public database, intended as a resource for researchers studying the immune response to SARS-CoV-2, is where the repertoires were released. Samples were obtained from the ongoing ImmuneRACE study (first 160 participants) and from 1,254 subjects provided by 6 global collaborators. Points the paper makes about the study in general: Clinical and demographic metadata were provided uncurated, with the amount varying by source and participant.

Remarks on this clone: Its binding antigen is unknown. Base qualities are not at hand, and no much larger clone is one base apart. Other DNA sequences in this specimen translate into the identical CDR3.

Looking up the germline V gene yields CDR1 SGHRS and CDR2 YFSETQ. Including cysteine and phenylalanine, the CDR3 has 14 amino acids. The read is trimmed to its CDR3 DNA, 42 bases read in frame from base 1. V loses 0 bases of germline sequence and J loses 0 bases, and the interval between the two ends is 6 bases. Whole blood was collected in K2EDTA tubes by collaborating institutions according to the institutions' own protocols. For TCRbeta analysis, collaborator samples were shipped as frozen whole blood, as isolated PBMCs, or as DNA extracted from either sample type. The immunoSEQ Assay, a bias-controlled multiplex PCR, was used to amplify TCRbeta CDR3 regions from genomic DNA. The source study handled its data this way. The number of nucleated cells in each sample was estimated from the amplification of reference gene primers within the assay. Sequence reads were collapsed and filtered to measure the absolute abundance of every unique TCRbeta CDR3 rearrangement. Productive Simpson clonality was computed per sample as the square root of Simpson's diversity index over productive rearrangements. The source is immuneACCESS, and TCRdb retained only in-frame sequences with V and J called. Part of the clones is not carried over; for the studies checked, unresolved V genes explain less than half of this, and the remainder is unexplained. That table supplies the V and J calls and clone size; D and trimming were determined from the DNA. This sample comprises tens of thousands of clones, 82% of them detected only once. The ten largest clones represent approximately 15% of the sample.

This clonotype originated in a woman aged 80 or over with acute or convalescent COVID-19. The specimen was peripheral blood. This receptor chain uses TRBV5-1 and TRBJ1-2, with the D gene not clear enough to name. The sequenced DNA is TGCGCCAGCAGCTTGGACGGTGCTAACTATGGCTACACCTTC. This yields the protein CASSLDGANYGYTF.